Below, 27 T cell receptor beta chains from the same sample are listed, as sequenced in a study of radiotherapy plus CTLA-4 blockade in lung cancer. Using immunoSEQ multiplex PCR, the repertoire was profiled, and TCRdb retains in-frame clones only, with some absent. In the table there are 81,000 or so clones, under 80% of which are singletons. The material sequenced was peripheral blood, taken from a patient treated with radiotherapy plus ipilimumab. Source of these receptors: a human donor with non-small cell lung cancer whose response to radiotherapy plus ipilimumab could not be evaluated. Some clones in this sample may be carry-over from other donors' samples.

The J gene is TRBJ2-4, the V gene TRBV5-1; D is unclear. Germline V gives CDR1 SGHRS, CDR2 YFSETQ. V dropped 3 bases and J dropped 5 bases, with 9 bases sitting between them. This CDR3 has 13 residues. The CDR3 DNA reads as TGCGCCAGCAGCTCTGACACCGAAAACATTCAGTACTTC. Its protein is CASSSDTENIQYF. The complete variable domain, with remaining parts taken from reference TRBV5-1 and TRBJ2-4, reads KAGVTQTPRYLIKTRGQQVTLSCSPISGHRSVSWYQQTPGQGLQFLFEYFSETQRNKGNFPGRFSGRQFSNSRSEMNVSTLELGDSALYLCASSSDTENIQYFGAGTRLSVL.

This chain uses TRBV11-2 with TRBJ2-7, with 9 bases aligning to TRBD2. V trimming: 3 bases; J trimming: 5 bases; junction bases outside the gene matches: 8. The length of the CDR3 is 15 residues. Germline V lookup: CDR1 SGHAT, CDR2 FQNNGV. Here the CDR3 DNA reads TGTGCCAGCAGCTTCAGTAGCGGGGGTCCACACGAGCAGTACTTC. Translation gives CASSFSSGGPHEQYF.

This chain joins TRBV5-1 and TRBJ2-1, with 7 bases fitting TRBD1. With V trimmed by 4 bases and J by 7 bases, 11 bases remained unmatched. Germline V gene data show CDR1 as SGHRS and CDR2 as YFSETQ. The CDR3 loop spans 15 amino acids. The CDR3 DNA reads as TGCGCCAGCAGCCTGACAGGGACGGTATGGAATGAGCAGTTCTTC. This codes for CASSLTGTVWNEQFF.

The chain links TRBV28 to TRBJ2-1; tentatively, D is TRBD2 (6 bases). Germline-derived CDR1 and CDR2 are MDHEN and SYDVKM. The CDR3 is made up of 12 amino acids. V lost 4 bases to trimming and J lost 14 bases, with 15 bases between them. CDR3 sequence (DNA): TGTGCCAGCAGTTACTCCGGACTAAAGGAGTTCTTC. Amino acid sequence: CASSYSGLKEFF.

The chain carries TRBV6-6 and TRBJ1-5; tentative D call: TRBD1 (5 bases). This CDR3 comprises 14 residues. V gave up 8 bases and J gave up 2 bases, with 13 bases separating them. CDR1 and CDR2 (germline): MNHNY, SVGAGI (reference sequence). This chain's CDR3 is CASRSRAGNQPQHF. The CDR3 nucleotides are TGTGCCAGCCGGAGCAGGGCGGGCAATCAGCCCCAGCATTTT.

The chain combines TRBV18 with TRBJ1-6; D unclear. Germline assignment: CDR1 KGHSH and CDR2 LQKENI. This CDR3 has 13 residues. Trimming pared 4 bases from V and 7 bases from J, leaving 8 bases between. The CDR3 here is CASSLGENSPLHF. The CDR3 coding sequence is TGTGCCAGCTCACTCGGGGAAAATTCACCCCTCCACTTT.

The rearrangement joins TRBV5-1 to TRBJ2-3; D is uncertain. This CDR3 is built from 15 residues. Trimming left V 6 bases short and J 1 base short, with 15 bases between. CDR1 is SGHRS and CDR2 is YFSETQ in the germline V gene. The DNA for the CDR3 is TGCGCCAGCACCTTACTCGACATTGGCACAGATACGCAGTATTTT. Translated: CASTLLDIGTDTQYF.

This chain uses TRBV7-2 with TRBJ2-3, with D perhaps matching TRBD2 (6 bases). Germline CDR1 reads SGHTA; CDR2 reads FQGNSA. With 5 bases removed from V and 1 base from J, the gap between germline ends came to 13 bases. This CDR3 comprises 15 residues. The DNA of the CDR3 is TGTGCCAGCAGCGTTCTTGGCGGGGGCACAGATACGCAGTATTTT. It encodes CASSVLGGGTDTQYF.

This clone was recorded once. V is TRBV6-1 and J is TRBJ2-5; 7 nucleotides agree with TRBD1. V lost 4 bases, J lost 11 bases, and 10 bases stayed unmatched. In germline, CDR1 is MNHNS, CDR2 SASEGT. The CDR3 has 13 amino acids. For the CDR3, the DNA is TGTGCCAGCAGTGCCGACAGGGTTGGAGAGCAGTACTTC. This translates into CASSADRVGEQYF.

The genes are TRBV6-6 and TRBJ1-1; the D is unclear. The CDR3 runs 14 residues. Germline V gene data show CDR1 as MNHNY and CDR2 as SVGAGI (reference sequence). V was shortened by 2 bases and J by 4 bases, with 11 bases between the two germline ends. The DNA of the CDR3 is TGTGCCAGCAGTTACACTAAGGTCGGCACTGAAGCTTTCTTT. It specifies CASSYTKVGTEAFF.

This sequence joins TRBV19 and TRBJ2-1; 7 bases line up with TRBD1. The CDR3 loop spans 13 amino acids. CDR1 and CDR2 (germline): LNHDA, SQIVND (reference sequence). J was trimmed by 15 bases and V by 5 bases; bases with no gene match: 13. Here the CDR3 reads CASSARTGEGPFF. CDR3 bases: TGTGCCAGTAGTGCCCGAACAGGGGAAGGTCCGTTCTTC.

The J gene is TRBJ1-2, the V gene TRBV6-1; no reliable D call. The CDR3 is 14 residues long. V dropped 1 base and J dropped 6 bases, with 12 bases sitting between them. Germline V lookup: CDR1 MNHNS, CDR2 SASEGT. DNA of the CDR3: TGTGCCAGCAGTGAAGAGGTTGCGGCAGATGGCTACACCTTC. Protein product: CASSEEVAADGYTF.

The chain employs TRBV7-2 and TRBJ2-1; D perhaps matches TRBD1 (5 bases). Germline CDR1 reads SGHTA; CDR2 reads FQGNSA. V shed 3 bases and J shed 6 bases, with 9 bases lying between them. The CDR3 has 13 residues. CDR3 in DNA: TGTGCCAGCAGCTTTAGGGGTTCCAATGAGCAGTTCTTC. Translating it yields CASSFRGSNEQFF.

The chain is built from TRBV6-5 and TRBJ2-5; 7 bases fit TRBD2. Germline-derived CDR1 and CDR2 are MNHEY and SVGAGI. J lost 4 bases, V lost 4 bases, and 12 bases had no gene match. The CDR3 extends over 16 amino acids. The CDR3: CASSFLAGSSRETQYF. The CDR3 DNA follows: TGTGCCAGCAGTTTTTTAGCGGGTTCTTCTCGAGAGACCCAGTACTTC.

The chain employs TRBV7-6 and TRBJ2-5; 9 bases line up with TRBD2. The CDR3 totals 17 residues. V trimming: 0 bases; J trimming: 7 bases; junction bases outside the gene matches: 12. Germline-derived CDR1 and CDR2 are SGHVS and FNYEAQ. The DNA of the CDR3 is TGTGCCAGCAGCTTAGCGGGGGCAGCGGGGGGTCCACGGACCCAGTACTTC. It encodes CASSLAGAAGGPRTQYF.

This clone was counted between two and nine times. The rearrangement uses TRBV6-8 and TRBJ2-3; D gene ambiguous. The ends were cut back, 2 bases at V and 6 bases at J, with 12 bases in the middle. The CDR3 sequence is 14 residues long. The V gene's germline CDR1 is MNHGY and CDR2 SAAAGT. As DNA, the CDR3 is TGTGCCAGCAGTTACGCGCTTGAGGTCGATACGCAGTATTTT. Its protein is CASSYALEVDTQYF.

For this clone: The junction does not match germline at one end; this may be a read error. The J gene is TRBJ1-4, the V gene TRBV6-5; 9 bases are a match to TRBD1. The CDR3 spans 16 residues. Germline V gene lookup returns CDR1 MNHEY and CDR2 SVGAGI. CDR3 sequence: CASGYTYRGRHEKLFF. The CDR3 region has the DNA TGTGCCAGCGGTTACACATACAGGGGGCGGCATGAAAAACTGTTTTTT.

This chain joins TRBV9 and TRBJ2-1, with 11 bases fitting TRBD2. The CDR3 is made up of 16 amino acids. Per the germline V gene, CDR1 is SGDLS and CDR2 is YYNGEE. Germline trimming cut 4 bases from V and 2 bases from J; bases unmatched to any gene: 5. In nucleotides, the CDR3 is TGTGCCAGCAGCTCCGGGACTAGCGGTCCCTACAATGAGCAGTTCTTC. Protein product: CASSSGTSGPYNEQFF.

This chain uses TRBV7-8 with TRBJ2-7; weak D call: TRBD1 (5 bases). Trimming pared 4 bases from V and 4 bases from J, leaving 14 bases between. The CDR3 has 14 residues. Germline V CDR1 and CDR2: SGHVS, FQNEAQ. In nucleotides, the CDR3 is TGTGCCAGCAGCTCCTCAGGGTGGGGATACGAGCAGTACTTC. It yields the protein CASSSSGWGYEQYF.

A single count supports this clone. The junction departs from germline at one end; a sequencing error may be responsible. The chain has TRBV7-7 and TRBJ2-3; D is unresolved. The CDR3 totals 13 residues. Germline V lookup: CDR1 SSHAT, CDR2 FNYEAQ (reference sequence). CDR3 residues: CASSSHLTDTQYF. In DNA form, the CDR3 reads TGTGCTAGCAGCTCACACCTCACAGATACGCAGTATTTT.

The chain links TRBV11-2 to TRBJ2-3; 10 bases are shared with TRBD2. Germline CDR1 SGHAT, CDR2 FQNNGV. Losses at the gene ends were 5 bases for V and 4 bases for J; bases not matched to a gene: 6. This CDR3 comprises 15 residues. The CDR3 coding sequence is TGTGCCAGCAGCCGTAGCGGGAGGTTGGCAGATACGCAGTATTTT. Amino acid sequence: CASSRSGRLADTQYF.

J is TRBJ1-1 and V is TRBV18; D remains ambiguous. Per the germline V gene, CDR1 is KGHSH and CDR2 is LQKENI. This CDR3 region has 14 residues. V lost 3 bases, J lost 5 bases, and 13 bases lay in between. The CDR3 nucleotides read TGTGCCAGCTCACCGTCTATCGAGGGTACTGAAGCTTTCTTT. It specifies CASSPSIEGTEAFF.

J is TRBJ1-5 and V is TRBV6-5; 7 nucleotides match TRBD1. CDR3 size: 15 residues. The V gene end was trimmed by 9 bases and the J gene end by 0 bases; junction bases not matched to a gene: 8. Per germline, CDR1 MNHEY and CDR2 SVGAGI. The CDR3 protein is CASLWTGDSNQPQHF. In DNA, the CDR3 is TGTGCCAGTTTGTGGACAGGAGATAGCAATCAGCCCCAGCATTTT.

The gene calls are TRBV5-1 and TRBJ2-5, with TRBD2 matching 7 bases. The junction had 0 bases not matched to a gene; V was cut back by 0 bases and J by 4 bases. This CDR3 is 13 amino acids long. Germline V gene data show CDR1 as SGHRS and CDR2 as YFSETQ. The chain's CDR3 is CASSLAGGETQYF. The CDR3 nucleotides read TGCGCCAGCAGCTTGGCGGGGGGAGAGACCCAGTACTTC.

The chain has TRBV7-3 and TRBJ2-1; 8 nucleotides match TRBD2. Germline V lookup: CDR1 SGHTA, CDR2 FQGTGA. J gave up 10 bases and V 4 bases, and 3 bases lay outside the gene matches. The CDR3 has 12 residues. The chain's CDR3 is CASSSPSGEQFF. The CDR3 DNA sequence: TGTGCCAGCAGCTCCCCTAGCGGGGAGCAGTTCTTC.

The chain combines TRBV18 with TRBJ1-1; no clear D gene. This CDR3 has 13 amino acids. The ends were cut back, 3 bases at V and 3 bases at J, with 8 bases in the middle. CDR1 is KGHSH, CDR2 LQKENI, per germline. CDR3 loop: CASSPASYTEAFF. CDR3 bases: TGTGCCAGCTCACCGGCAAGTTACACTGAAGCTTTCTTT. The full variable domain, completed using reference TRBV18 and TRBJ1-1, is NAGVMQNPRHLVRRRGQEARLRCSPMKGHSHVYWYRQLPEEGLKFMVYLQKENIIDESGMPKERFSAEFPKEGPSILRIQQVVRGDSAAYFCASSPASYTEAFFGQGTRLTVV.

This clone turned up a few times. This chain links TRBV27 with TRBJ1-3; 8 bases are shared with TRBD1. V gave up 6 bases and J gave up 8 bases; unmatched junction bases: 9. The germline CDR1 and CDR2 sequences are MNHEY and SMNVEV (reference sequence). This CDR3 is 14 amino acids long. In DNA, the CDR3 is TGTGCCAGCAGCCTCGGACAGGGTACAGACACCATATATTTT. Translated, it gives CASSLGQGTDTIYF.